These T cell receptor beta chains were read from a single sample in a study of T cell responses to AZD1222 COVID-19 vaccine. The assay was immunoSEQ multiplex PCR, and TCRdb's table has in-frame clones only and misses some. The sample has about 110,000 clones; around 92% are singletons. The sequencing here drew on peripheral blood, taken 28 days after the second AZD1222 dose. The receptors originated from an adult who received the AZD1222 COVID-19 vaccine. Both conserved end residues are part of each CDR3. D genes are given only for firm matches. Clone size, where shown, is once, few, many, or a class for clones that have expanded.

V gene	clone size	D gene	J gene	CDR3 DNA	CDR3 protein
TRBV29-1	once	TRBD1	TRBJ1-1	TGCAGCGTCGGGACAGGGGTGAACACTGAAGCTTTCTTT	CSVGTGVNTEAFF
TRBV25-1	.	.	TRBJ2-5	TGTGCCAGCAGTGAAGGGGGCAGGGGTCAGACCCAGTACTTC	CASSEGGRGQTQYF
TRBV9	.	.	TRBJ1-4	TGTGCCAGCAGCCCAAGGGCAGCAACTAATGAAAAACTGTTTTTT	CASSPRAATNEKLFF
TRBV18	.	.	TRBJ1-2	TGTGCCAGCTCACCAAAGGGGGTTGGCTACACCTTC	CASSPKGVGYTF
TRBV5-1	.	.	TRBJ1-2	TGCGCCAGCAGCTTGGAGGTGTTTGGACCGGCTAACTATGGCTACACCTTC	CASSLEVFGPANYGYTF
TRBV20-1	.	.	TRBJ2-3	TGCAGTGTAGGAGACACAGATACGCAGTATTTT	CSVGDTDTQYF
TRBV27	.	TRBD2	TRBJ2-1	TGTGCCAGCAGGGAAGGACTAGCGGGGGGGAATGAGCAGTTCTTC	CASREGLAGGNEQFF
TRBV5-1	.	TRBD1	TRBJ2-1	TGCGCCAGCAGCACGGGACAGACCTACAATGAGCAGTTCTTC	CASSTGQTYNEQFF
TRBV19	.	.	TRBJ1-2	TGTGCCAGTAGGACGGCCTTCTATGGCTACACCTTC	CASRTAFYGYTF
TRBV6-6	.	.	TRBJ2-7	TGTGCCAGCAGTCTAGCCCCACCGGACTTTTCGAGACCTACCTACGAGCAGTACTTC	CASSLAPPDFSRPTYEQYF
TRBV4-1	.	.	TRBJ2-1	TGCGCCAGCAGCCAAGGGGGCGAGCAGTTCTTC	CASSQGGEQFF
TRBV19	.	.	TRBJ1-1	TGTGCCAGTAGCGCCGCATTAAACACTGAAGCTTTCTTT	CASSAALNTEAFF
TRBV4-1	few	TRBD1	TRBJ2-7	TGCGCCAGCAGCCCTAGAAGGGACAGTTCCTACGAGCAGTACTTC	CASSPRRDSSYEQYF
TRBV5-5	.	.	TRBJ2-2	TGTGCCAGCAGCTTGAGGATAGGGACGACTACTTTTACCGGGGAGCTGTTTTTT	CASSLRIGTTTFTGELFF
TRBV19	once	.	TRBJ1-2	TGTGCCAGTACCACGAAACAGGCGAACAGAGGCTACACCTTC	CASTTKQANRGYTF
TRBV7-2	few	.	TRBJ1-5	TGTGCCAGCAGCAGAGGGGGGGCCCAGCCCAATAATCAGCCCCAGCATTTT	CASSRGGAQPNNQPQHF
TRBV3-1/TRBV3-2	once	.	TRBJ1-1	TGTGCCAGCAGCGAAACAGGGATAACTGAAGCTTTCTTT	CASSETGITEAFF
TRBV27	.	TRBD1	TRBJ1-2	TGTGCCAGCAGTTCTTACCGGACAGGACAGCGCTATGGCTACACCTTC	CASSSYRTGQRYGYTF
TRBV4-1	.	.	TRBJ2-4	TGCGCCAGCAGCCAAGTGGGAACCAAAAACATTCAGTACTTC	CASSQVGTKNIQYF
TRBV19	.	.	TRBJ2-1	TGTGCCAGTAGTATATGGGGCAATGAGCAGTTCTTC	CASSIWGNEQFF
TRBV7-2	.	.	TRBJ2-1	TGTGCCAGCAGCTTTGACTGGAGTGAGCAGTTCTTC	CASSFDWSEQFF
TRBV20-1	.	.	TRBJ2-7	TGCCTCTCCCAGGCAGGGAGCGAGCAGTACTTC	CLSQAGSEQYF
TRBV19	once	.	TRBJ1-5	TGTGCCAGTAGTCTCCGGGACCGGGCCCAAAATCAGCCCCAGCATTTT	CASSLRDRAQNQPQHF
TRBV25-1	.	.	TRBJ1-3	TGTGCCAGCAGCAAGGGAATTAGGGCTGGAAACACCATATATTTT	CASSKGIRAGNTIYF
TRBV7-2	.	TRBD1	TRBJ1-5	TGTGCCAGCAGCTCCCCGACAGGGCTGAGCAATCAGCCCCAGCATTTT	CASSSPTGLSNQPQHF
TRBV19	.	TRBD1	TRBJ1-1	TGTGCCAGTAGACGCGGACAGGAGACTTTCTTT	CASRRGQETFF
TRBV28	.	.	TRBJ1-4	TGTGCCAGCAGTGGGTTACCCGGGCAGCGTGAAAAACTGTTTTTT	CASSGLPGQREKLFF
TRBV5-4	once	.	TRBJ2-1	TGTGCCAGCAGCTCGCTCATTCGGGACAATGAGCAGTTCTTC	CASSSLIRDNEQFF
TRBV19	.	TRBD1	TRBJ2-2	TGTGCCAGTAGGGGACAGGGAGGGTTAGGCGGGGAGCTGTTTTTT	CASRGQGGLGGELFF
TRBV28	.	.	TRBJ2-5	TGTGCCAGCACCCGTCCAGGGAACCAAGAGACCCAGTACTTC	CASTRPGNQETQYF
TRBV27	.	TRBD2	TRBJ2-3	TGTGCCAGCAGTCAAAGACTAGCACCGCAGTATTTT	CASSQRLAPQYF
TRBV27	.	.	TRBJ1-4	TGTGCCAGCAGCTACACGGAGGAGGGGGATGAAAAACTGTTTTTT	CASSYTEEGDEKLFF
TRBV3-1/TRBV3-2	few	.	TRBJ2-7	TGTGCCAGCAGCCAAGTTATACAGGGTCCCTACGAGCAGTACTTC	CASSQVIQGPYEQYF
TRBV3-1/TRBV3-2	.	.	TRBJ1-4	TGTGCCAGCAGCTATGGGACGGATGAAAAACTGTTTTTT	CASSYGTDEKLFF
TRBV7-8	.	.	TRBJ1-5	TGTGCCAGCAGCTTCCGTTTTGAGGGAAACCAGCCCCAGCATTTT	CASSFRFEGNQPQHF